The rows below give T cell receptor beta chains drawn from one sample of a study of blood T cell repertoires in COVID-19. Profiled with immunoSEQ multiplex PCR; TCRdb holds only in-frame clones, not every one. The table has about 320,000 clones, roughly 90% seen once. Sequencing input: PBMCs or T cells enriched from blood (not recorded which). The receptors here all came from a man in his 60s who had recovered from COVID-19. Each CDR3 is given with its conserved first and last residue. The D gene is left open where the match is weak. Size tells how often a clone was seen (once, few, many) or the class of an expanded clone, and some rows leave it out.

.,TRBJ1-5,.,13,TRBV6-1,TGTGCCAGCAGTGAAACAGGTACGGTGCCCCAGCATTTT,CASSETGTVPQHF
.,TRBJ1-2,.,14,TRBV13,TGTGCCAGCAGCTACGCGGTAGGCAGGGATGGCTACACCTTC,CASSYAVGRDGYTF
.,TRBJ1-3,.,15,TRBV6-1,TGTGCCAGCAGTGAATATACGAGGGGGTTAAACACCATATATTTT,CASSEYTRGLNTIYF
.,TRBJ1-2,.,15,TRBV7-8,TGTGCCAGCAGCTTATTGGGCTTGTCCAACTATGGCTACACCTTC,CASSLLGLSNYGYTF
TRBD1,TRBJ2-5,.,15,TRBV14,TGTGCCAGCAGCCATCTACAGGGGGCTTGGGAGACCCAGTACTTC,CASSHLQGAWETQYF
.,TRBJ2-7,.,13,TRBV18,TGTGCCAGCTCACGCCTCGGTCTCGGCGAGCAGTACTTC,CASSRLGLGEQYF
TRBD2,TRBJ2-7,.,14,TRBV18,TGTGCCAGCTCAAGGACTAGCGGGGCCTACGAGCAGTACTTC,CASSRTSGAYEQYF
TRBD2,TRBJ2-1,.,18,TRBV3-1/TRBV3-2,TGTGCCAGCAGCCAAGATGTAGCGGGGTTCAGCTCCTACAATGAGCAGTTCTTC,CASSQDVAGFSSYNEQFF
.,TRBJ2-1,.,14,TRBV29-1,TGCAGCGTTGAAGGACAGAACTCCTACAATGAGCAGTTCTTC,CSVEGQNSYNEQFF
TRBD1,TRBJ1-5,.,16,TRBV4-1,TGCGCCAGCAGCCAGTCCGGGACAGGGGACGGCCGGCCCCAGCATTTT,CASSQSGTGDGRPQHF
.,TRBJ1-5,.,13,TRBV7-8,TGTGCCAGCAGCCGGAACTTAGATCAGCCCCAGCATTTT,CASSRNLDQPQHF
.,TRBJ2-2,many,14,TRBV5-4,TGTGCCAGCAGCTTGTGGGGGGGCGCCGGGGAGCTGTTTTTT,CASSLWGGAGELFF
.,TRBJ1-1,.,15,TRBV5-1,TGCGCCAGCAGCTTGACGGGCAGGGCCGGCACTGAAGCTTTCTTT,CASSLTGRAGTEAFF
.,TRBJ2-1,.,14,TRBV27,TGTGCCAGCAGTTTGGGGCCGTCACACAATGAGCAGTTCTTC,CASSLGPSHNEQFF
TRBD1,TRBJ2-7,.,16,TRBV19,TGTGCCAGTAGCCAATGGGCGACAGGGGCCGCCTACGAGCAGTACTTC,CASSQWATGAAYEQYF
.,TRBJ1-6,.,16,TRBV7-2,TGTGCCAGCAGCTTAGCCGCGGCCAGGGGATATTCACCCCTCCACTTT,CASSLAAARGYSPLHF
.,TRBJ1-1,.,13,TRBV4-1,TGCGCCAGCAGCCAAAGGGGCGAAGTTGAAGCTTTCTTT,CASSQRGEVEAFF
TRBD1,TRBJ2-5,.,12,TRBV7-2,TGTGCCAGCAGCTCGGTGAGGGACAGGGTAAACTTC,CASSSVRDRVNF